A single count supports the clone carrying this T cell receptor (beta chain). This sample is part of a study of shared T cell receptors in the human thymus. Germline lookup yields CDR1 SGHRS and CDR2 YFSETQ. This CDR3 has 15 residues. Losses at the gene ends were 1 base for V and 1 base for J; bases not matched to a gene: 3. Clones were read by immunoSEQ multiplex PCR, and TCRdb kept only the in-frame ones, dropping some. The table records more than 300,000 clones, around 95% of them present only once. Sequencing used thymocytes. The receptor comes from a human donor. The rearrangement links TRBV5-1 to TRBJ1-1; TRBD1 agrees at 8 bases. The CDR3 sequence: CASSLCDRGNTEAFF. CDR3 coding DNA: TGCGCCAGCAGCTTGTGCGACAGGGGGAACACTGAAGCTTTCTTT.